These 32 T cell receptor beta chains were sequenced from one sample in a study of human T cells and chemical hapten exposure. Time point specified: patch test 2, 6 weeks after DPC sensitization. Treatment described: therapeutic diphenylcyclopropenone sensitization with weekly scalp DPC. Each CDR3 protein gets one entry after TCRdb re-called the RACE reads with MiXCR. This table has 75,000 to 95,000 distinct CDR3 sequences, about 10% appearing once. The material was whole blood, obtained in connection with sensitization to the hapten diphenylcyclopropenone (DPC). These receptors were collected from a man aged 35-49 years with alopecia areata. Some clones in this sample may be carry-over from other donors' samples.

This clonotype was counted only a few times. The chain employs TRBV20-1 and TRBJ1-3; TRBD1 is a possible D gene (5 bases). The CDR3 has 14 residues. CDR1 and CDR2 from the germline V gene are DFQATT and SNEGSKA (reference sequence). The V gene lost 1 base and the J gene lost 1 base, with 8 bases spanning the gap. The CDR3 DNA follows: TGCAGTGCTAGAGGTCAGGGATCTGGAAACACCATATATTTT. This gives the protein CSARGQGSGNTIYF.

This clonotype has a count of ten or more. This chain connects TRBV24-1 to TRBJ2-2, with 13 nucleotides matching TRBD2. The germline V gene encodes CDR1 KGHDR and CDR2 SFDVKD. The length of the CDR3 is 18 residues. With V trimmed by 1 base and J by 6 bases, 7 bases remained unmatched. CDR3 bases: TGTGCCACCAGTGATTTAACTAGCGGGAGGGCCGGTGCCGGGGAGCTGTTTTTT. Translated: CATSDLTSGRAGAGELFF.

This sequence joins TRBV5-1 and TRBJ2-7, with D perhaps matching TRBD2 (6 bases). Germline V gene lookup returns CDR1 SGHRS and CDR2 YFSETQ. This CDR3 has 13 amino acids. The germline V and J ends were trimmed by 0 bases and 5 bases, with 9 bases remaining between them. The CDR3 DNA follows: TGCGCCAGCAGCTTGGAGGGAGGCAACGAGCAGTACGTC. Translation gives CASSLEGGNEQYV.

This clonotype was detected a few times. The chain has TRBV19 and TRBJ2-2, with D perhaps TRBD1 (5 bases). There are 18 residues in the CDR3. Trimming cost V 3 bases and J 3 bases, with 20 bases left between them. Germline V gene lookup returns CDR1 LNHDA and CDR2 SQIVND (reference sequence). The CDR3 region has the DNA TGTGCCAGTAGTATGGGGCTCGGAGACGAAGGACACACCGGGGAGCTGTTTTTT. Translation: CASSMGLGDEGHTGELFF.

This clonotype was counted between two and nine times. The gene calls are TRBV7-6 and TRBJ2-3; possibly TRBD2 for D (5 bases). There are 16 residues in the CDR3. Germline V lookup: CDR1 SGHVS, CDR2 FNYEAQ. Trimming took 1 base from V and 2 from J, leaving 13 bases between them. CDR3 sequence: CASSLGIPGNTDTQYF. Here the CDR3 DNA reads TGTGCCAGCAGCTTAGGCATACCGGGGAACACAGATACGCAGTATTTT.

The chain links TRBV27 to TRBJ2-7; 8 bases map to TRBD1. Per germline, CDR1 MNHEY and CDR2 SMNVEV (reference sequence). This CDR3 is 15 amino acids long. J gave up 0 bases and V 5 bases, and 6 bases lay outside the gene matches. The CDR3 sequence: CASSRTGLSSYEQYV. DNA for the CDR3: TGTGCCAGCAGTAGGACAGGGCTGAGCTCCTACGAGCAGTACGTC.

At least ten counts were recorded for this clonotype. The chain is built from TRBV29-1 and TRBJ2-7; tentative D call: TRBD1 (5 bases). The V and J ends lost 3 bases and 11 bases respectively, with 14 bases between them. The CDR3 has 11 residues. The germline V gene has CDR1 SQVTM and CDR2 ANQGSEA. DNA of the CDR3: TGCAGCGTTGATCTGGGGCGCGCTGAGTACTTC. Translated, it gives CSVDLGRAEYF.

The sample holds a few counts of this clonotype. Written as DNA, the CDR3 is TGTGCCAGCAGGAACAGTCGGACAGGAAATAATCAGCCCCAGCATTTT. This encodes CASRNSRTGNNQPQHF. The chain joins TRBV3-1 to TRBJ1-5, with TRBD1 identical over 7 bases. The CDR3 is 16 amino acids. V lost 6 bases, J lost 4 bases, and 12 bases stayed unmatched. Germline CDR1 LGHDT, CDR2 YNNKEL (reference sequence).

This clonotype was seen repeatedly, ten times or more. The limits of the CDR3 on the DNA are not certain, so only TCRdb's listed CDR3 is given. The chain recombines TRBV4-3 with TRBJ1-2. The germline V gene encodes CDR1 LGHNA and CDR2 YSLEER. Including both end residues, the CDR3 is 13 amino acids long. CDR3 in amino acids: CASSLSGVYGYTF.

The sample holds many counts of this clonotype. The chain combines TRBV7-8 with TRBJ2-1; tentatively, D is TRBD1 or TRBD2 (5 bases each). V dropped 0 bases and J dropped 5 bases, with 20 bases sitting between them. This CDR3 has 18 residues. Germline loops: CDR1 SGHVS, CDR2 FQNEAQ. CDR3 bases: TGTGCCAGCAGCTTAGCGGGACGACTAAGATCCACCCACAATGAGCAGTTCTTC. Its protein is CASSLAGRLRSTHNEQFF.

The table lists this clonotype with a few counts. The V gene is TRBV20-1, the J gene TRBJ1-1; 9 bases agree with TRBD1. Germline values: CDR1 DFQATT, CDR2 SNEGSKA (reference sequence). The ends lost 3 bases at V and 11 bases at J; junction bases unmatched: 13. The CDR3 sequence is 14 residues long. CDR3: CSARRRTGDHGAFF. The CDR3 DNA follows: TGCAGTGCTAGGCGAAGGACAGGGGATCACGGGGCTTTCTTT.

The chain combines TRBV29-1 with TRBJ2-7; possible D gene TRBD2, 6 bases. V was trimmed by 1 base and J by 9 bases, leaving 10 bases between them. Germline lookup yields CDR1 SQVTM and CDR2 ANQGSEA. This CDR3 has 11 residues. In nucleotides, the CDR3 is TGCAGCGTTGAAGTGGTGGGAGGGCAGTACTTC. As protein: CSVEVVGGQYF.

This clonotype was seen only a few times. This chain joins TRBV11-2 and TRBJ2-3, with 10 bases fitting TRBD1. V lost 4 bases and J lost 4; bases outside the gene matches: 2. Germline V CDR1 and CDR2: SGHAT, FQNNGV. This CDR3 is built from 14 residues. CDR3 sequence (DNA): TGTGCCAGCAGCTGGGACAGGGGCTCAGATACGCAGTATTTT. This sequence encodes CASSWDRGSDTQYF.

This clonotype was seen a few times. The chain combines TRBV11-1 with TRBJ2-4; D possibly corresponds to TRBD2 (6 bases). The CDR3 spans 16 residues. Germline CDR1 reads SGHAT; CDR2 reads FQDESV (reference sequence). Trimming stripped 5 bases from V and 5 bases from J, with 19 bases between. In DNA, the CDR3 is TGTGCCAGCAGCCCGTCTCCGGGGGTGGGCCAAAACATTCAGTACTTC. It is translated as CASSPSPGVGQNIQYF.

The chain links TRBV20-1 to TRBJ2-5, with 10 positions matching TRBD2. Per the germline V gene, CDR1 is DFQATT and CDR2 is SNEGSKA (reference sequence). V trimming: 0 bases; J trimming: 4 bases; junction bases outside the gene matches: 11. The CDR3 is made up of 17 amino acids. CDR3 residues: CSAREFPLAGGGETQYF. The CDR3 DNA sequence: TGCAGTGCTAGAGAATTCCCTTTAGCGGGAGGAGGAGAGACCCAGTACTTC.

This clonotype was seen only a few times. The V call is TRBV28, the J call TRBJ2-7, with a weak D call TRBD1 (5 bases). The CDR3 runs 12 residues. Germline loops: CDR1 MDHEN, CDR2 SYDVKM. The V and J ends lost 2 bases and 4 bases respectively, with 6 bases between them. This CDR3 reads CASSLKGYEQYV. CDR3 DNA: TGTGCCAGCAGTTTAAAGGGGTACGAGCAGTACGTC.

The chain recombines TRBV7-2 with TRBJ1-1, with D uncertain. V lost 3 bases, J lost 11 bases, and 10 bases lay in between. Looked up from germline, CDR1 is SGHTA and CDR2 is FQGNSA. The CDR3 runs 11 residues. CDR3 DNA: TGTGCCAGCAGCTTGTCTGAGAGGGCTTTCTTT. Encoded protein: CASSLSERAFF.

Many counts were recorded for this clonotype. The chain uses TRBV9 and TRBJ2-7; D perhaps matches TRBD1 (6 bases). This CDR3 is built from 16 residues. The V and J ends lost 4 bases and 5 bases respectively, with 22 bases between them. Germline V CDR1 and CDR2: SGDLS, YYNGEE. CDR3 sequence (DNA): TGTGCCAGCAGCCCCTCAGCAGGGGCCAGTGGGGACGAGCAGTACTTC. Its protein product is CASSPSAGASGDEQYF.

This sequence joins TRBV30 and TRBJ2-5; D not resolved. V lost 0 bases and J 5 bases, leaving 7 bases between the germline ends. This CDR3 is built from 12 residues. Germline V gene lookup returns CDR1 GTSNPN and CDR2 SVGIG (reference sequence). The CDR3 protein is CAWSVLMETQYF. As DNA, the CDR3 is TGTGCCTGGAGTGTACTCATGGAGACCCAGTACTTC.

The chain carries TRBV9 and TRBJ2-7; TRBD2 matches 9 bases. The V segment lost 3 bases and the J segment 4 bases; nucleotides outside the gene matches: 5. This CDR3 contains 14 residues. CDR1 is SGDLS, CDR2 YYNGEE, per germline. Here the CDR3 reads CASSGGLASYEQYF. CDR3 in DNA: TGTGCCAGCAGCGGAGGACTAGCGAGTTACGAGCAGTACTTC. Using reference TRBV9 and TRBJ2-7 for the parts outside the CDR3, the full variable domain is DSGVTQTPKHLITATGQRVTLRCSPRSGDLSVYWYQQSLDQGLQFLIQYYNGEERAKGNILERFSAQQFPDLHSELNLSSLELGDSALYFCASSGGLASYEQYFGPGTRLTVT.

This clonotype has just a few counts. The rearrangement uses TRBV29-1 and TRBJ1-5; D is uncertain. The CDR3 runs to 8 residues. Germline CDR1 and CDR2: SQVTM and ANQGSEA. The CDR3 sequence is CRSQGWHF. The CDR3 DNA reads TGCAGATCCCAAGGATGGCATTTT.

The rearrangement uses TRBV20-1 and TRBJ1-5, with a possible D match to TRBD1 (5 bases). Germline-derived CDR1 and CDR2 are DFQATT and SNEGSKA (reference sequence). Trimming took off 1 base at V and 11 bases at J, with 15 bases between the two ends. This CDR3 has 13 residues. DNA of the CDR3: TGCAGTGCTAGAGGGCGGGGCCTTATAACCCAGCATTTT. This gives the protein CSARGRGLITQHF.

In this sample, this clonotype turned up a few times. This rearrangement joins TRBV28 to TRBJ2-3, with D perhaps given as TRBD1 or TRBD2 (7 bases each). Trimming left V 3 bases short and J 4 bases short, with 23 bases between. Germline CDR1 is MDHEN and CDR2 is SYDVKM. This CDR3 is built from 18 residues. CDR3 DNA: TGTGCCAGCAGTTTCGACCCCAGCGGGACAGCCGGGGCAGATACGCAGTATTTT. Its translation: CASSFDPSGTAGADTQYF.

This clonotype was seen a handful of times. This rearrangement joins TRBV20-1 to TRBJ1-6; D not resolved. CDR3 length: 13 residues. Germline-derived CDR1 and CDR2 are DFQATT and SNEGSKA (reference sequence). V was trimmed by 5 bases and J by 9 bases, leaving 14 bases between them. CDR3 amino acids: CSAGLYIGSPLHF. Here the CDR3 DNA reads TGCAGTGCTGGCCTTTATATTGGTTCACCCCTCCACTTT.

This clonotype has a handful of counts. The chain recombines TRBV11-3 with TRBJ2-7; no clear D gene. This CDR3 contains 11 residues. Trimming pared 1 base from V and 6 bases from J, leaving 4 bases between. CDR1 and CDR2 (germline): SGHNT, YENEEA. The CDR3, as DNA: TGTGCCAGCAGCTTAGCCCCCGAGCAGTACTTC. Encoded protein: CASSLAPEQYF.

The V call is TRBV29-1, the J call TRBJ2-3, with D uncertain. Germline V CDR1 and CDR2: SQVTM, ANQGSEA. V lost 3 bases, J lost 2 bases, and 9 bases lay in between. The CDR3 extends over 13 amino acids. CDR3 loop: CSVDVQYTDTQYF. The CDR3 nucleotides read TGCAGCGTTGATGTCCAGTACACAGATACGCAGTATTTT.

This clonotype has at least ten counts. J is TRBJ1-6 and V is TRBV15; D gene ambiguous. The germline V gene encodes CDR1 LNHNV and CDR2 YYDKDF (reference sequence). V lost 6 bases, J lost 7 bases, and 10 bases lay in between. The CDR3 loop spans 13 amino acids. The CDR3 protein is CATRGILNSPLHF. The CDR3 DNA follows: TGTGCCACCAGGGGGATATTAAATTCACCCCTCCACTTT.

This clonotype was picked up a small number of times. This rearrangement joins TRBV29-1 to TRBJ2-1, with D possibly being TRBD1 (5 bases). Germline CDR1 SQVTM, CDR2 ANQGSEA. Trimming removed 5 bases at V and 5 bases at J, with 16 bases between. The CDR3 is 14 residues long. The DNA of the CDR3 is TGCAGCGTTTCCCCAGGGCCTTGGAACAATGAGCAGTTCTTC. Translated, it gives CSVSPGPWNNEQFF.

This clonotype has more than one count but fewer than ten. The V gene is TRBV24-1, the J gene TRBJ2-1; no firm D call. The CDR3 is made up of 18 amino acids. Germline CDR1 and CDR2: KGHDR and SFDVKD. Trimming cost V 6 bases and J 0 bases, with 20 bases left between them. The CDR3 loop is CATSPDLGRPSSYNEQFF. The CDR3 DNA reads as TGTGCCACCAGTCCTGACCTGGGTAGGCCGTCCTCCTACAATGAGCAGTTCTTC.

This clonotype was seen repeatedly, ten times or more. The chain has TRBV5-1 and TRBJ1-1; D unclear. Germline values: CDR1 SGHRS, CDR2 YFSETQ. Trimming pared 6 bases from V and 1 base from J, leaving 13 bases between. The CDR3 extends over 14 amino acids. This chain's CDR3 is CASTPDPRNTEAFF. CDR3 coding DNA: TGCGCCAGCACCCCAGACCCTAGGAACACTGAAGCTTTCTTT.

This clonotype was seen a few times. The chain is built from TRBV6-2 or TRBV6-3 and TRBJ2-2, with D hard to call. Trimming left V 5 bases short and J 4 bases short, with 8 bases between. From germline, CDR1 is MNHEY and CDR2 SVGEGT. This CDR3 region has 13 residues. The CDR3 reads CASSQPPTGELFF. The CDR3 nucleotides read TGTGCCAGCAGTCAACCCCCCACCGGGGAGCTGTTTTTT.

There are many counts of this clonotype. The chain is built from TRBV20-1 and TRBJ2-3; D remains ambiguous. Between the trimmed V and J ends, which lost 0 bases and 0 bases, there was a span of 10 bases. This CDR3 spans 15 amino acids. Per the germline V gene, CDR1 is DFQATT and CDR2 is SNEGSKA (reference sequence). CDR3 nucleotides: TGCAGTGCTAGAGATGCGTTATCTAGCACAGATACGCAGTATTTT. Amino acid sequence: CSARDALSSTDTQYF.